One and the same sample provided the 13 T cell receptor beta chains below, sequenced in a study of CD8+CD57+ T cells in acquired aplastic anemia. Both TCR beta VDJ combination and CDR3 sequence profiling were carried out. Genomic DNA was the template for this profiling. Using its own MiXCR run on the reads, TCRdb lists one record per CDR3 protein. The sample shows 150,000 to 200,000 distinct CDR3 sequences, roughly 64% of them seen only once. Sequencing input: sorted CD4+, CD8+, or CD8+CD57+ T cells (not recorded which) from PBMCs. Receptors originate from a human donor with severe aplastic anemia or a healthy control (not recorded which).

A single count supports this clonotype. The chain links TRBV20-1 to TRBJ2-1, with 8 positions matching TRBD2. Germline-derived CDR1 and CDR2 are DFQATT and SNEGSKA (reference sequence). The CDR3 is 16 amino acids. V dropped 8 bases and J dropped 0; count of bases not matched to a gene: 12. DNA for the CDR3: TGCAGTACCTACAGACTGACTAGCGTCTCCTACAATGAGCAGTTCTTC. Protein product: CSTYRLTSVSYNEQFF.

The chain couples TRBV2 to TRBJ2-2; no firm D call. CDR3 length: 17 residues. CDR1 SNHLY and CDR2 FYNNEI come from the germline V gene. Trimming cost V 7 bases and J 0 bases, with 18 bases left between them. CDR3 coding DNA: TGTGCCAGCACCCTTGGTTTGTGGACCGCGAACACCGGGGAGCTGTTTTTT. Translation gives CASTLGLWTANTGELFF.

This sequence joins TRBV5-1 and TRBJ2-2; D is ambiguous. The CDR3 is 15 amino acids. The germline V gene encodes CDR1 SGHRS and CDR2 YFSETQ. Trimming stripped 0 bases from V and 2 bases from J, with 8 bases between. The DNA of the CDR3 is TGCGCCAGCAGCTTGGATTGGGGAAACACCGGGGAGCTGTTTTTT. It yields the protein CASSLDWGNTGELFF.

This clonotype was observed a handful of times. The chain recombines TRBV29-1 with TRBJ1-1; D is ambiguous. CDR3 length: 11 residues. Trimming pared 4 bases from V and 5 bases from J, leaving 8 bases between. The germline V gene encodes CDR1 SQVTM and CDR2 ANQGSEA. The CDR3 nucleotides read TGCAGCGTTGGGGGTTGGACTGAAGCTTTCTTT. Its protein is CSVGGWTEAFF. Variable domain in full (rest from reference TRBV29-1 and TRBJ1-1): SAVISQKPSRDICQRGTSLTIQCQVDSQVTMMFWYRQQPGQSLTLIATANQGSEATYESGFVIDKFPISRPNLTFSTLTVSNMSPEDSSIYLCSVGGWTEAFFGQGTRLTVV.

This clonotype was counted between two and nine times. CDR3 region: CASGSRAETQYF. Written as DNA, the CDR3 is TGCGCCAGCGGATCTAGGGCAGAGACCCAGTACTTC. The chain carries TRBV5-1 and TRBJ2-5; D gene ambiguous. From germline, CDR1 is SGHRS and CDR2 YFSETQ. V lost 7 bases to trimming and J lost 4 bases, with 11 bases between them. This CDR3 is built from 12 residues.

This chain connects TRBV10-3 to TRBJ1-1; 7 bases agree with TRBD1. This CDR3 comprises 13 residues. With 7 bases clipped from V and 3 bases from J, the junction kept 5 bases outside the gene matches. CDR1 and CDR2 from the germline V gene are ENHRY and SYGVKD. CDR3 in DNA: TGTGCCATCAACGGACAGGACGACACTGAAGCTTTCTTT. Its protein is CAINGQDDTEAFF.

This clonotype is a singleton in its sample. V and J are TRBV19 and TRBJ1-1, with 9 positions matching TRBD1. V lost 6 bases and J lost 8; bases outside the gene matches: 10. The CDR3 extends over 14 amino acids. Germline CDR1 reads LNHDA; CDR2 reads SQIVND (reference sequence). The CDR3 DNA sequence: TGTGCCAGTAGGCAGGCGACAGGGGGTGAAGAAGCTTTCTTT. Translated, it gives CASRQATGGEEAFF.

CDR3 DNA: TGTGCCAGCTCTTGGTCAGGTACCTACGAGCAGTACTTC. Translation: CASSWSGTYEQYF. The chain carries TRBV6-5 and TRBJ2-7; D not certain. Germline CDR1 reads MNHEY; CDR2 reads SVGAGI. V was shortened by 8 bases and J by 2 bases, with 13 bases between the two germline ends. The CDR3 sequence is 13 residues long.

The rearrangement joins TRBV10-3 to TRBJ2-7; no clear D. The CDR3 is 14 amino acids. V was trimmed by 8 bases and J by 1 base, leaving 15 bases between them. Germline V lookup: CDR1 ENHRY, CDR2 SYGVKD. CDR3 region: CAIGVQAESYEQYF. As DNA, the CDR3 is TGTGCCATCGGTGTTCAAGCCGAGTCCTACGAGCAGTACTTC.

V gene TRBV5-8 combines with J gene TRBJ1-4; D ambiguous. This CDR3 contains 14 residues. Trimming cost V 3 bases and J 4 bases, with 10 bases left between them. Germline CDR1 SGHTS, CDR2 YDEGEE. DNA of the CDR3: TGTGCCAGCAGCTCGGAACGGCTTAATGAAAAACTGTTTTTT. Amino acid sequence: CASSSERLNEKLFF.

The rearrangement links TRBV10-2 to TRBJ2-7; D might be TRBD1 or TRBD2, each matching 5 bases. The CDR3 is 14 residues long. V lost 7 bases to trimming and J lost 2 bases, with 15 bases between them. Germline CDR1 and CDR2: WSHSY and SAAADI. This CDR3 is CASTGTDITYEQYF. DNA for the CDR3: TGCGCCAGCACAGGGACGGACATAACCTACGAGCAGTACTTC.

The CDR3 reads CASSEFGGGGYEQYF. The CDR3 nucleotides are TGTGCCAGCAGTGAATTTGGAGGGGGGGGCTACGAGCAGTACTTC. The chain is built from TRBV25-1 and TRBJ2-7; D may be TRBD2 (7 bases). V was shortened by 1 base and J by 3 bases, with 13 bases between the two germline ends. CDR3 length: 15 residues. Looked up from germline, CDR1 is MGHDK and CDR2 is SYGVNS.

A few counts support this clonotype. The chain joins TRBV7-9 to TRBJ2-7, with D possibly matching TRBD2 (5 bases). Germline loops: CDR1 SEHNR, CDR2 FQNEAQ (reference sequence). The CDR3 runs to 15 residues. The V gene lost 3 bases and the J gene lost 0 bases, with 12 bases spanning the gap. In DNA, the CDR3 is TGTGCCAGCAGCTTTTCGAGCGGTAGCTCCTACGAGCAGTACTTC. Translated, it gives CASSFSSGSSYEQYF.